The sequence of this T cell receptor beta chain was determined in a study of cytomegalovirus exposure and HLA in healthy donors. Study-wide context: In a previous analysis, some 120 million unique TCR beta sequences were found from about 190 million T cells.

Regarding the study as a whole: Immune exposure was documented only through CMV serostatus.

PCR was performed using 60 Vbeta and 13 Jbeta primers. The method was immunoSEQ multiplex PCR; TCRdb's version includes in-frame clones alone and lacks a portion of them. The clone table shows approximately 110,000 clones, with the ten largest holding over 2%. A note on this clone: What it binds is unknown.

CDR1 is SGHVS and CDR2 is FNYEAQ in the germline V gene. The CDR3 consists of 15 residues. V was pared by 1 base and J by 5 bases, with 14 bases between. The sequencing input was PBMCs. This receptor was obtained from a man aged 40-49 years in good health and CMV-seronegative. V and J are TRBV7-6 and TRBJ1-1; D gene uncertain. CDR3 residues: CASSLDSDPGTEAFF. CDR3 nucleotide sequence: TGTGCCAGCAGCTTAGATTCGGATCCCGGGACTGAAGCTTTCTTT.